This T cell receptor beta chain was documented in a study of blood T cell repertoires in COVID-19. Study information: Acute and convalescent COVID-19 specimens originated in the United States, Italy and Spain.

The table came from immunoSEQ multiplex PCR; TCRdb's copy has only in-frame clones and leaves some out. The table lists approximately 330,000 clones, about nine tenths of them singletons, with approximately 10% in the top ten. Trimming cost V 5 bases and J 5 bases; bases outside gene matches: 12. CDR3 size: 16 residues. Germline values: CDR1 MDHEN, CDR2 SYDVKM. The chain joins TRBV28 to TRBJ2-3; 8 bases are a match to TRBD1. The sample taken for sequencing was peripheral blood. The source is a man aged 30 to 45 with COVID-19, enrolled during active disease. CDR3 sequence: CASSGADRGEVDTQYF. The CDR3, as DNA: TGTGCCAGCAGTGGGGCCGACAGGGGCGAGGTAGATACGCAGTATTTT.